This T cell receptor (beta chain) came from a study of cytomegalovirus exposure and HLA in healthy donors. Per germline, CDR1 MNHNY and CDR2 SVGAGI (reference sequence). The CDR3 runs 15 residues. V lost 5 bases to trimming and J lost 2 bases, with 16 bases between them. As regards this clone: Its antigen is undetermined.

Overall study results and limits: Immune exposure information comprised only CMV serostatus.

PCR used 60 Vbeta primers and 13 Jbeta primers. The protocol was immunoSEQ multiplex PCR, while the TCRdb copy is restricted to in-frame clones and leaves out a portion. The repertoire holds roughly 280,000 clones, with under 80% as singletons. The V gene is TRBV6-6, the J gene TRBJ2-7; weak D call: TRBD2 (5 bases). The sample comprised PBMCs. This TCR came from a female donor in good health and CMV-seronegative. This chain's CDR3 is CASSTPMRAAYEQYF. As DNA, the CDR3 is TGTGCCAGCAGTACCCCGATGCGGGCAGCCTACGAGCAGTACTTC.